This T cell receptor beta chain comes out of a study of tumor-infiltrating lymphocytes in primary liver carcinoma. Study summary: The yield of productive TCRbeta reads per sample was roughly 3.65 to 7.13 million and was similar across tissue types.

TCR beta cDNA was prepared out of about 510 ng total RNA by means of a constant-region primer. Three nested multiplex PCR rounds, a slightly modified ARM-PCR, produced the libraries for TCR beta. Investigators reported that the first two PCR rounds, at about 9 cycles each, used TRBV1-TRBV30 forward primers with a C-beta reverse primer. TCRdb itself ran the multiplex PCR reads through MiXCR, one entry per CDR3 protein. The table shows more than 150,000 distinct CDR3 sequences, with 50% to 75% occurring only once. This clonotype was recorded a few times. This CDR3 spans 14 amino acids. The V and J ends lost 3 bases and 2 bases, in that order; junction bases with no gene match: 1. Germline V gene data show CDR1 as SGHVS and CDR2 as FQNEAQ. In addition to blood RNA drawn from unsorted whole blood, germline DNA was extracted.

Sequencing was performed on peripheral blood. This TCR was sampled from a man in his forties with primary liver carcinoma and hepatitis B virus infection. V and J are TRBV7-8 and TRBJ2-5; 9 bases are shared with TRBD1. CDR3: CASSFGQGQETQYF. The DNA of the CDR3 is TGTGCCAGCAGCTTCGGACAGGGGCAAGAGACCCAGTACTTC. Based on the CDR3 plus reference TRBV7-8 and TRBJ2-5, the full variable domain is GAGVSQSPRYKVAKRGQDVALRCDPISGHVSLFWYQQALGQGPEFLTYFQNEAQLDKSGLPSDRFFAERPEGSVSTLKIQRTQQEDSAVYLCASSFGQGQETQYFGPGTRLLVL.